The source of this T cell receptor beta chain is a study of OX40 agonist ivuxolimab in advanced cancers. Profiled with immunoSEQ multiplex PCR; TCRdb holds only in-frame clones, not every one. The repertoire consists of around 150,000 clones, with about 93% occurring once and the leading ten covering approximately 0.93%. Germline-derived CDR1 and CDR2 are SGHTA and FQGNSA. The CDR3 length is 14 residues. Trimming cost V 5 bases and J 0 bases, with 8 bases left between them. Exclusion applied to patients with autoimmune disease history or systemic immunosuppression. The specimen comprised CD4+ or CD8+ T cells sorted from blood, sampled in a trial of the OX40 agonist ivuxolimab. The chain joins TRBV7-2 to TRBJ1-5; unclear D gene. This TCR derives from an adult with an advanced solid tumor such as melanoma, head and neck, liver or kidney cancer. The CDR3 sequence: CASSPRGSNQPQHF. The CDR3 region has the DNA TGTGCCAGCAGCCCCCGGGGTAGCAATCAGCCCCAGCATTTT.